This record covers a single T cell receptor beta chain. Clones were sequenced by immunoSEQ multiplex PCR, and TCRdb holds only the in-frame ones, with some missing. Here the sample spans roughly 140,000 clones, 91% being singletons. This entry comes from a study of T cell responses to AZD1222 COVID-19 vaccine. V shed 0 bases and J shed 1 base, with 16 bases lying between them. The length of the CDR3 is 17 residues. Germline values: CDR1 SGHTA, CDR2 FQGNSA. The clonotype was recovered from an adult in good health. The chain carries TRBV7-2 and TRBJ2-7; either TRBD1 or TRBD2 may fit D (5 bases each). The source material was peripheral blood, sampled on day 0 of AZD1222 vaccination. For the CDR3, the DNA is TGTGCCAGCAGCTTAGCGTTTCGGGGCCGTGATTCCTACGAGCAGTACTTC. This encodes CASSLAFRGRDSYEQYF.